The clone carrying this TCR beta chain was counted only a few times. Amplified TCR beta CDR3 regions came from RNA transcripts. The HTBI primer set was used in a first-round RT-PCR of the TCR CDR3. MiXCR was run by TCRdb on the multiplex PCR reads, yielding one entry per CDR3 protein. In the table there are 190,000 or so distinct CDR3 sequences, about 18% of which are singletons. The data derive from a study of T cells in Graves' hyperthyroidism and ophthalmopathy. Germline CDR1 reads DFQATT; CDR2 reads SNEGSKA (reference sequence). CDR3 size: 15 residues. The V gene lost 4 bases and the J gene lost 5 bases, with 20 bases spanning the gap.

V and J are TRBV20-1 and TRBJ1-2, with D tentatively TRBD1 (6 bases). Sequencing was performed on blood. This sequence was found in a man aged 40-49 years with Graves' hyperthyroidism. The CDR3 loop is CSATRTASGDYGYTF. The CDR3 DNA reads TGCAGTGCTACGCGGACAGCATCTGGGGATTATGGCTACACCTTC.